The source of this TCR beta chain is a study of blood T cell repertoires in COVID-19. CDR1 KGHDR and CDR2 SFDVKD come from the germline V gene. The length of the CDR3 is 14 residues. The V and J ends lost 4 bases and 4 bases respectively, with 11 bases between them. Repertoires were generated with immunoSEQ multiplex PCR, while TCRdb's copy carries only in-frame clones and drops some. The table has 75,000 to 100,000 clones, less than 90% seen once; the top ten hold 18%. This receptor was taken from a woman aged 80 or older with acute or convalescent COVID-19. Sequenced input: peripheral blood. The rearrangement joins TRBV24-1 to TRBJ2-3, with no clear D. Here the CDR3 DNA reads TGTGCCACCAGTGACACCAAACTCGCAGATACGCAGTATTTT. This sequence encodes CATSDTKLADTQYF.